These 19 T cell receptor beta chains came from one sample sequenced in a study of OX40 agonist ivuxolimab in advanced cancers. Generated by immunoSEQ multiplex PCR, the TCRdb table keeps only in-frame clones and is missing some. The sample has some 73,000 clones, 80% to 90% seen once; the top ten hold approximately 11%. The sample here was CD4+ or CD8+ T cells sorted from blood, taken in a trial of the OX40 agonist ivuxolimab. The receptor set was obtained from an adult with an advanced solid tumor such as melanoma, head and neck, liver or kidney cancer.

This chain uses TRBV7-9 with TRBJ1-1; D uncertain. The germline V and J ends were trimmed by 4 bases and 1 base, with 7 bases remaining between them. Germline values: CDR1 SEHNR, CDR2 FQNEAQ (reference sequence). CDR3 length: 13 residues. This CDR3 reads CASSSGWNTEAFF. The CDR3 bases are TGTGCCAGCAGCTCGGGTTGGAACACTGAAGCTTTCTTT.

The rearrangement joins TRBV10-1 to TRBJ2-3, with 7 bases fitting TRBD2. Unmatched junction bases numbered 4, after V lost 7 bases and J lost 6 bases. The CDR3 is 12 amino acids. CDR1 is WNHNN, CDR2 SYGVQD, per germline (reference sequence). The CDR3 region has the DNA TGCGCCAGCATAGGGAGGGTCGATACGCAGTATTTT. It encodes CASIGRVDTQYF.

V usage is TRBV6-6 and J usage is TRBJ2-3; TRBD1 or TRBD2 may be the D gene (6 bases each). This CDR3 has 16 residues. Deletions cut 4 bases from V and 5 bases from J, with 19 bases between. Germline lookup yields CDR1 MNHNY and CDR2 SVGAGI (reference sequence). The CDR3: CASSFWGADQGDTQYF. The DNA for the CDR3 is TGTGCCAGCAGTTTTTGGGGGGCGGACCAGGGAGATACGCAGTATTTT.

The chain recombines TRBV27 with TRBJ1-1; D may be TRBD1 (5 bases). The CDR3 loop spans 16 amino acids. The V end was cut by 7 bases, the J end by 1 base, with 19 bases between. CDR1 is MNHEY, CDR2 SMNVEV, per germline (reference sequence). The CDR3 protein is CASTTRFRGPNTEAFF. The CDR3 DNA is TGTGCCAGCACCACGAGGTTTCGGGGCCCGAACACTGAAGCTTTCTTT.

The genes are TRBV7-7 and TRBJ2-5, with TRBD2 matching over 7 bases. Trimming took 4 bases from V and 5 from J; bases not matched to a gene: 7. The length of the CDR3 is 14 residues. The germline V gene encodes CDR1 SSHAT and CDR2 FNYEAQ (reference sequence). CDR3 sequence reads: CASSSTSVIETQYF. CDR3 in DNA: TGTGCCAGCAGCTCCACTAGCGTGATCGAGACCCAGTACTTC.

V gene TRBV28 combines with J gene TRBJ1-1; D gene unclear. The CDR3 extends over 16 amino acids. With 5 bases removed from V and 3 bases from J, the gap between germline ends came to 19 bases. Germline CDR1 MDHEN, CDR2 SYDVKM. CDR3: CASSPLSREVDTEAFF. The CDR3 DNA follows: TGTGCCAGCAGTCCTTTGTCCCGAGAGGTTGACACTGAAGCTTTCTTT.

The gene calls are TRBV4-2 and TRBJ2-1; 9 bases are shared with TRBD2. CDR1 and CDR2 (germline): LGHNA, YNFKEQ. Germline trimming cut 0 bases from V and 6 bases from J; bases unmatched to any gene: 6. This CDR3 has 16 residues. The CDR3 loop reads CASSQDRAGGSNEQFF. The CDR3 coding sequence is TGTGCCAGCAGCCAAGATCGGGCGGGGGGGAGCAATGAGCAGTTCTTC.

The rearrangement uses TRBV28 and TRBJ1-1; D is perhaps TRBD1 (6 bases). Trimming stripped 9 bases from V and 0 bases from J, with 8 bases between. In germline, CDR1 is MDHEN, CDR2 SYDVKM. The CDR3 runs to 12 residues. The CDR3 loop is CARRGLNTEAFF. The CDR3 coding sequence is TGTGCCAGAAGGGGGTTGAACACTGAAGCTTTCTTT. Using reference TRBV28 and TRBJ1-1 for the parts outside the CDR3, the full variable domain is DVKVTQSSRYLVKRTGEKVFLECVQDMDHENMFWYRQDPGLGLRLIYFSYDVKMKEKGDIPEGYSVSREKKERFSLILESASTNQTSMYLCARRGLNTEAFFGQGTRLTVV.

The V gene is TRBV19, the J gene TRBJ1-1; the match to TRBD1 covers 10 bases. The CDR3 consists of 14 residues. Germline values: CDR1 LNHDA, CDR2 SQIVND (reference sequence). Unmatched junction bases numbered 6, after V lost 7 bases and J lost 4 bases. The CDR3 DNA reads as TGTGCCAGTAACCCGACAGGGGGCATCACTGAAGCTTTCTTT. Translating it yields CASNPTGGITEAFF.

This rearrangement joins TRBV2 to TRBJ1-1; the D gene is possibly TRBD1 (6 bases). The V end was cut by 7 bases, the J end by 4 bases, with 16 bases between. The CDR3 consists of 14 residues. CDR1 and CDR2 (germline): SNHLY, FYNNEI. CDR3 nucleotide sequence: TGTGCCAGCATTTCCACCCAGGGGATCACTGAAGCTTTCTTT. This translates into CASISTQGITEAFF.

This rearrangement joins TRBV5-6 to TRBJ1-2; D perhaps matches TRBD1 (6 bases). CDR3 length: 14 residues. V was cut by 4 bases and J by 5 bases, with 15 bases left in between. Germline CDR1 and CDR2: SGHDT and YYEEEE. In DNA, the CDR3 is TGTGCCAGCAGCACCTCACGGAGGGGGTATGGCTACACCTTC. It is translated as CASSTSRRGYGYTF. The full variable domain, in which reference TRBV5-6 and TRBJ1-2 provide the parts outside the CDR3, is DAGVTQSPTHLIKTRGQQVTLRCSPKSGHDTVSWYQQALGQGPQFIFQYYEEEERQRGNFPDRFSGHQFPNYSSELNVNALLLGDSALYLCASSTSRRGYGYTFGSGTRLTVV.

The rearrangement uses TRBV18 and TRBJ2-7; 7 bases fit TRBD2. J lost 2 bases, V lost 3 bases, and 4 bases had no gene match. The CDR3 spans 14 residues. Germline lookup yields CDR1 KGHSH and CDR2 LQKENI. This chain's CDR3 is CASSPTSVTYEQYF. The CDR3 DNA follows: TGTGCCAGCTCACCTACTAGCGTCACCTACGAGCAGTACTTC.

The chain is built from TRBV27 and TRBJ2-1; D possibly corresponds to TRBD2 (5 bases). CDR3 length: 15 residues. The V gene lost 1 base and the J gene lost 1 base, with 8 bases spanning the gap. Germline V CDR1 and CDR2: MNHEY, SMNVEV (reference sequence). This CDR3 is CASSLYSGSYNEQFF. For the CDR3, the DNA is TGTGCCAGCAGTTTATACAGCGGTTCCTACAATGAGCAGTTCTTC.

V gene TRBV7-8 combines with J gene TRBJ2-3; 13 positions agree with TRBD2. This CDR3 comprises 15 residues. Unmatched junction bases numbered 3, after V lost 4 bases and J lost 5 bases. Germline-derived CDR1 and CDR2 are SGHVS and FQNEAQ. CDR3 loop: CASSSLAGGLDTQYF. CDR3 nucleotide sequence: TGTGCCAGCAGCTCACTAGCGGGGGGGCTAGATACGCAGTATTTT.

Only one count was recorded for this clone. J is TRBJ1-1 and V is TRBV18; D unresolved. There are 14 residues in the CDR3. Trimming cost V 0 bases and J 1 base, with 6 bases left between them. Germline V gene lookup returns CDR1 KGHSH and CDR2 LQKENI. The chain's CDR3 is CASSPPDGNTEAFF. DNA of the CDR3: TGTGCCAGCTCACCACCGGACGGGAACACTGAAGCTTTCTTT.

This chain joins TRBV6-5 and TRBJ1-4; D is unresolved. The ends were cut back, 6 bases at V and 0 bases at J, with 8 bases in the middle. Germline CDR1 MNHEY, CDR2 SVGAGI. This CDR3 contains 14 residues. Written as DNA, the CDR3 is TGTGCCAGCAGGCACACAGCAACTAATGAAAAACTGTTTTTT. This codes for CASRHTATNEKLFF.

The chain employs TRBV11-2 and TRBJ2-1; 8 positions match TRBD2. The V gene end was trimmed by 5 bases and the J gene end by 0 bases; junction bases not matched to a gene: 9. CDR1 SGHAT and CDR2 FQNNGV come from the germline V gene. This CDR3 spans 17 amino acids. CDR3 protein: CASSISSGKSSYNEQFF. In nucleotides, the CDR3 is TGTGCCAGCAGCATCAGTAGCGGGAAAAGCTCCTACAATGAGCAGTTCTTC.

The chain uses TRBV7-9 and TRBJ2-1; the match to TRBD1 covers 7 bases. Losses at the gene ends were 0 bases for V and 4 bases for J; bases not matched to a gene: 6. Germline CDR1 is SEHNR and CDR2 is FQNEAQ (reference sequence). The CDR3 covers 16 residues. The CDR3 region is CASSLAQGEWYNEQFF. Here the CDR3 DNA reads TGTGCCAGCAGCTTAGCGCAGGGGGAGTGGTACAATGAGCAGTTCTTC.

The V gene is TRBV27, the J gene TRBJ2-7; 8 positions match TRBD1. Germline values: CDR1 MNHEY, CDR2 SMNVEV (reference sequence). With V trimmed by 2 bases and J by 4 bases, 1 base remained unmatched. The CDR3 sequence is 13 residues long. The CDR3 sequence: CASSLNRGYEQYF. In nucleotides, the CDR3 is TGTGCCAGCAGTTTAAACAGGGGGTACGAGCAGTACTTC.